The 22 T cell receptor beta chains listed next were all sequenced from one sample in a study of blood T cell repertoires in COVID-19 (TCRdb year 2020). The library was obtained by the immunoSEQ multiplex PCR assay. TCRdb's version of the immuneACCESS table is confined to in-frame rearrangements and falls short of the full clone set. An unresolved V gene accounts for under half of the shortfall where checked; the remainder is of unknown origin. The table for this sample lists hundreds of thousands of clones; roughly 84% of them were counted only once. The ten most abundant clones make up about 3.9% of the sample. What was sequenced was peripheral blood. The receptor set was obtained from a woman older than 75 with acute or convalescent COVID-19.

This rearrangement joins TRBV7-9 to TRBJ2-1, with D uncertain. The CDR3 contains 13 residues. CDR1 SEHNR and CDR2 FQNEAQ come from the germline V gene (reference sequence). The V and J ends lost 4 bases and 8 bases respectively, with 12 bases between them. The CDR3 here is CASSSNPPDEQFF. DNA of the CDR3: TGTGCCAGCAGCTCAAACCCCCCAGATGAGCAGTTCTTC.

CDR3 amino acids: CASSSDRERETQYF. CDR3 in DNA: TGTGCCAGCAGCTCCGACAGGGAGCGGGAGACCCAGTACTTC. This chain uses TRBV14 with TRBJ2-5; 7 nucleotides agree with TRBD1. The germline CDR1 and CDR2 sequences are SGHDN and FVKESK. J lost 5 bases, V lost 5 bases, and 8 bases had no gene match. CDR3 size: 14 residues. Using reference TRBV14 and TRBJ2-5 for the parts outside the CDR3, the full variable domain is EAGVTQFPSHSVIEKGQTVTLRCDPISGHDNLYWYRRVMGKEIKFLLHFVKESKQDESGMPNNRFLAERTGGTYSTLKVQPAELEDSGVYFCASSSDRERETQYFGPGTRLLVL.

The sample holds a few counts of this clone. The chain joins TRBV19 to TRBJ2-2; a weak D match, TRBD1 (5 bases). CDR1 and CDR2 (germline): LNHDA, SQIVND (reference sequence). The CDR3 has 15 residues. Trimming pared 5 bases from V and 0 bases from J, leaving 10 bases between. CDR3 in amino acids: CASSGSGSNTGELFF. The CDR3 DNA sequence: TGTGCCAGTAGTGGATCAGGGTCGAACACCGGGGAGCTGTTTTTT.

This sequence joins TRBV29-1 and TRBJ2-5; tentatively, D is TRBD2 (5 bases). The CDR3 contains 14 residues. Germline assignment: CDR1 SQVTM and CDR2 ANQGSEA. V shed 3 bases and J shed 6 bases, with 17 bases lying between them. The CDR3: CSVDLGEVRKTQYF. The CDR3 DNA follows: TGCAGCGTTGACTTGGGAGAGGTTAGGAAGACCCAGTACTTC.

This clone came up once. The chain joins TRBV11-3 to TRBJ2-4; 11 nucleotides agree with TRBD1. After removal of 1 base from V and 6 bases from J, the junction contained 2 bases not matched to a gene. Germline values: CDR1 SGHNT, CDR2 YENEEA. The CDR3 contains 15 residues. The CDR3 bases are TGTGCCAGCAGCTTAGGGACAGGGGGCAGAAACATTCAGTACTTC. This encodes CASSLGTGGRNIQYF.

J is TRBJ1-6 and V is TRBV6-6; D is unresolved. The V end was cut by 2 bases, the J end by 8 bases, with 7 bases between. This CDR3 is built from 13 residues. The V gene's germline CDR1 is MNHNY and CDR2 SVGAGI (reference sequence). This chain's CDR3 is CASSYPLDSPLHF. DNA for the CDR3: TGTGCCAGCAGTTACCCACTGGATTCACCCCTCCACTTT.

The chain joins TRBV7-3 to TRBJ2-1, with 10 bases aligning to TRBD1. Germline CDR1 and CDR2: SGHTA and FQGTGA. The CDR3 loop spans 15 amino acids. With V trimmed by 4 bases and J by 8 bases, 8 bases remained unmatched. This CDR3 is CASSSWDRGIDEQFF. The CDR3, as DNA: TGTGCCAGCAGCTCCTGGGACAGGGGTATCGATGAGCAGTTCTTC.

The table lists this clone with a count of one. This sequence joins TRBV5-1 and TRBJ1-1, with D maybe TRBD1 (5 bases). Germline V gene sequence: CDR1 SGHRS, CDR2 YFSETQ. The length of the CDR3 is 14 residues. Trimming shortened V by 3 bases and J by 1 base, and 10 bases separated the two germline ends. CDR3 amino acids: CASSSGRANTEAFF. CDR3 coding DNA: TGCGCCAGCAGCTCAGGGAGGGCGAACACTGAAGCTTTCTTT. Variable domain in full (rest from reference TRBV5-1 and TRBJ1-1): KAGVTQTPRYLIKTRGQQVTLSCSPISGHRSVSWYQQTPGQGLQFLFEYFSETQRNKGNFPGRFSGRQFSNSRSEMNVSTLELGDSALYLCASSSGRANTEAFFGQGTRLTVV.

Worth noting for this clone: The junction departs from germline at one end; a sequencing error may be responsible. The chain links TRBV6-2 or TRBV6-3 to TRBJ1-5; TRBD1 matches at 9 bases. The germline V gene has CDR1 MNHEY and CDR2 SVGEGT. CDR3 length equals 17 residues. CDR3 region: CASSYPPTTGGKQPQHF. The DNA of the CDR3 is TGTGCCAGCAGTTACCCCCCTACTACAGGGGGCAAACAGCCCCAGCATTTT.

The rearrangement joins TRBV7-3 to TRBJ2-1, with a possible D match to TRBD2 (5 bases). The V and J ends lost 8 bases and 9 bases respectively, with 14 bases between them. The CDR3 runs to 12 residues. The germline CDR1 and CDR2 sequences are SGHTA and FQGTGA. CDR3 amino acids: CASRQTRGEQFF. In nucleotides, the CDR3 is TGTGCCAGCCGCCAAACTAGAGGTGAGCAGTTCTTC.

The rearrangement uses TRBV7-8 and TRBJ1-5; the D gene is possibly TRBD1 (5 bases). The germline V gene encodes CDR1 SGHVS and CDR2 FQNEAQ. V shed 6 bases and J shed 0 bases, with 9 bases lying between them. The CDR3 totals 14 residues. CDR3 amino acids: CASRAGLSNQPQHF. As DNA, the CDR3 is TGTGCCAGCAGAGCGGGGCTTAGCAATCAGCCCCAGCATTTT.

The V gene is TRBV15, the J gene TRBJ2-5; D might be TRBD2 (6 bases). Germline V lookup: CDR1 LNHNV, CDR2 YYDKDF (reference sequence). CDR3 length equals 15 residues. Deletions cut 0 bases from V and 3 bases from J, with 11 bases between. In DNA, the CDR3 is TGTGCCACCAGCAGAGACGTTGGGGGGAAAGAGACCCAGTACTTC. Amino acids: CATSRDVGGKETQYF.

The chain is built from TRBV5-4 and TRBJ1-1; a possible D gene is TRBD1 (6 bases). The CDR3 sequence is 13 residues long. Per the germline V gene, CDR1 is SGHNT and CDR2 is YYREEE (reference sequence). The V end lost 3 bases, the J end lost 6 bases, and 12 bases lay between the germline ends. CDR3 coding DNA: TGTGCCAGCAGCTGGGGGGGGCCGGCTGAAGCTTTCTTT. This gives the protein CASSWGGPAEAFF.

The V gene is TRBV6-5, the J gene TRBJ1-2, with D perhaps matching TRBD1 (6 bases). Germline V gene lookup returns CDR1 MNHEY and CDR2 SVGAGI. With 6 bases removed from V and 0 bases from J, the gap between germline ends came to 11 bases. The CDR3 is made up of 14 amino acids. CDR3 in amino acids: CASSTRQANYGYTF. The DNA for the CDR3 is TGTGCCAGCAGCACCAGACAGGCTAACTATGGCTACACCTTC.

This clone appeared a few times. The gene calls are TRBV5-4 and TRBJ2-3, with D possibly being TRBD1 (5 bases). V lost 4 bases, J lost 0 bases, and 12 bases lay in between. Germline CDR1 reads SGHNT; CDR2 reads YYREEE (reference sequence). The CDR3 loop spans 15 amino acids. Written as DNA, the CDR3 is TGTGCCAGCAGCCTAATAGACAGAAGCACAGATACGCAGTATTTT. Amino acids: CASSLIDRSTDTQYF.

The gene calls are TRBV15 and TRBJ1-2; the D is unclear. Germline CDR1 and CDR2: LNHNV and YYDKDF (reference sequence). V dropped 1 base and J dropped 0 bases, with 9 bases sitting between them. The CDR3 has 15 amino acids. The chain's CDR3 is CATSRAPRANYGYTF. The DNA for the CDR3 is TGTGCCACCAGCAGAGCGCCCCGGGCTAACTATGGCTACACCTTC.

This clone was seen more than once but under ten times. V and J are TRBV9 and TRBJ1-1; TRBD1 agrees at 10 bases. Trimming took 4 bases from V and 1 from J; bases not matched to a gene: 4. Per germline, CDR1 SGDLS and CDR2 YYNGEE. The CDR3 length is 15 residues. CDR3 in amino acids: CASSTGQGSNTEAFF. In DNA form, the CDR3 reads TGTGCCAGCAGCACGGGACAGGGGTCGAACACTGAAGCTTTCTTT.

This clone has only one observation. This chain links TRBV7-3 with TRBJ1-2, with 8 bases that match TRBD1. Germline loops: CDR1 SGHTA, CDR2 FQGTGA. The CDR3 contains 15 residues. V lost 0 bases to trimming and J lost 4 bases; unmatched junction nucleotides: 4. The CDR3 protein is CASSLTYTGGYGYTF. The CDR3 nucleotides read TGTGCCAGCAGCTTAACCTACACAGGGGGCTATGGCTACACCTTC.

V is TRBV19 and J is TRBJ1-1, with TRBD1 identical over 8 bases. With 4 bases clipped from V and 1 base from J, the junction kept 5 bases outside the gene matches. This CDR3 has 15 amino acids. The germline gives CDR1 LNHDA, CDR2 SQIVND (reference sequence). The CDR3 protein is CASSKTGTGNTEAFF. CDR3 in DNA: TGTGCCAGTAGTAAAACCGGGACAGGGAACACTGAAGCTTTCTTT.

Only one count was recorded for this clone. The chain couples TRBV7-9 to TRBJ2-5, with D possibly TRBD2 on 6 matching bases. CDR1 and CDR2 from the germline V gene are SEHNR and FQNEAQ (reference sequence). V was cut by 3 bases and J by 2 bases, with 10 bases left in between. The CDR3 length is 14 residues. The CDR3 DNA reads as TGTGCCAGCAGCTTGGGGGACTGGCAAGAGACCCAGTACTTC. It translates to CASSLGDWQETQYF.

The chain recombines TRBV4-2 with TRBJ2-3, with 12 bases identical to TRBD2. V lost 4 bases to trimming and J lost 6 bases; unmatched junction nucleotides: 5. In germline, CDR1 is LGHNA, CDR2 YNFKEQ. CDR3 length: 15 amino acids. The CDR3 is CASSPSSGGADTQYF. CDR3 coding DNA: TGTGCCAGCAGCCCCTCTAGCGGGGGGGCCGATACGCAGTATTTT.

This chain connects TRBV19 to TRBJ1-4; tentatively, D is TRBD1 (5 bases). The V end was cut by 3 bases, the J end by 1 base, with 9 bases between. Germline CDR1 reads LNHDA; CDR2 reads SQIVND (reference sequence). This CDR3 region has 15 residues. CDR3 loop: CASSMQGGTNEKLFF. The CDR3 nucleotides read TGTGCCAGTAGTATGCAGGGAGGAACTAATGAAAAACTGTTTTTT.